A selection of T cell receptor beta chains follows, all from one sample in a study of blood T cell repertoires in COVID-19. Profiled with immunoSEQ multiplex PCR; TCRdb holds only in-frame clones, not every one. The data show 90,000 to 140,000 clones, more than 80% seen once. Material for sequencing was peripheral blood. All receptors come from a woman in her 70s with acute or convalescent COVID-19. CDR3s include the opening cysteine and the closing phenylalanine or tryptophan. A D gene is named only where the DNA matches it firmly. The size entry is marked missing in some rows and otherwise reads once, few, many or a size class.

J gene | D gene | clone size | V gene | CDR3 DNA | CDR3 protein
TRBJ1-1 | - | - | TRBV7-8 | TGTGCCAGCAGCACCGACAGCATGAACACTGAAGCTTTCTTT | CASSTDSMNTEAFF
TRBJ1-1 | - | - | TRBV12-3/TRBV12-4 | TGTGCCAGCAGGATGTGGGGCGGGAATGAAGCTTTCTTT | CASRMWGGNEAFF
TRBJ1-1 | - | - | TRBV6-5 | TGTGCCAGCAGGGACAGCTTTAACACTGAAGCTTTCTTT | CASRDSFNTEAFF
TRBJ2-3 | TRBD2 | - | TRBV5-6 | TGTGCCAGCAGTTTTACGGGACTAGCGGGAAAAGATACGCAGTATTTT | CASSFTGLAGKDTQYF
TRBJ2-5 | - | few | TRBV2 | TGTGCCAGCAGTGACCTAGCCCTGGTGGAGACCCAGTACTTC | CASSDLALVETQYF
TRBJ2-3 | - | - | TRBV5-1 | TGCGCCAGCAGCCCCAGGTCGTCAGATACGCAGTATTTT | CASSPRSSDTQYF
TRBJ2-1 | - | - | TRBV30 | TGTGCCGGCGGGGCGGGGCGGAGCCCGAGGGGTGAGCAGTTCTTC | CAGGAGRSPRGEQFF
TRBJ2-2 | TRBD2 | - | TRBV2 | TGTGCCAGCAGTGCGAGTAGCGGGGGTGCCGGGGAGCTGTTTTTT | CASSASSGGAGELFF
TRBJ1-2 | - | - | TRBV15 | TGTGCCACCAGCAGAGGAACAGGGCAGGGCTACACCTTC | CATSRGTGQGYTF
TRBJ2-7 | - | - | TRBV19 | TGTGCCAGTAGTCTGCGGGCCGTGGACGAGCAGTACTTC | CASSLRAVDEQYF
TRBJ2-2 | - | once | TRBV6-1 | TGTGCCAGCAGTGAACCGGGGGTGGGCACCGGGGAGCTGTTTTTT | CASSEPGVGTGELFF
TRBJ2-2 | - | - | TRBV5-1 | TGCGCCAGCAGATCCCAGGCCAGTAACACCGGGGAGCTGTTTTTT | CASRSQASNTGELFF
TRBJ2-7 | TRBD1 | few | TRBV12-5 | TGTGCTAGTGGTGCAGGACAGGGCTACGAGCAGTACTTC | CASGAGQGYEQYF
TRBJ1-2 | TRBD1 | - | TRBV3-1/TRBV3-2 | TGTGCCAGCAGCCAAGTTCTCAGGGACAGGTCGACTAACTATGGCTACACCTTC | CASSQVLRDRSTNYGYTF
TRBJ2-6 | - | - | TRBV6-1 | TGTGCCAGCAGTGCCCTCACTCGACAGTTCTCTGGGGCCAACGTCCTGACTTTC | CASSALTRQFSGANVLTF
TRBJ1-5 | - | - | TRBV7-2 | TGTGCCAGCAGCTTAGAGCGAGTAAGTCCCCAGCATTTT | CASSLERVSPQHF
TRBJ2-7 | TRBD1 | - | TRBV11-2 | TGTGCCAGCAGCCTAACAGGGGGCGAGCAGTACTTC | CASSLTGGEQYF
TRBJ1-2 | TRBD1 | once | TRBV7-9 | TGTGCCAGCAGCCCAGGATACAGGGGGCGGGGTGGCTACACCTTC | CASSPGYRGRGGYTF
TRBJ2-2 | TRBD2 | - | TRBV5-4 | TGTGCCAGCAGCTTGGGCGGGGCTAGCGGGAGAAAGGGCACCGGGGAGCTGTTTTTT | CASSLGGASGRKGTGELFF
TRBJ2-5 | - | once | TRBV5-4 | TGTGCCAGCAGCCCCAATAGCGGAGGGACGGGAGAGACCCAGTACTTC | CASSPNSGGTGETQYF
TRBJ1-5 | - | few | TRBV7-7 | TGTGCTAGCAGCTCCCCGTATAGCAATCAGCCCCAGCATTTT | CASSSPYSNQPQHF
TRBJ2-2 | TRBD1 | - | TRBV5-1 | TGCGCCAGCAGCTACCGACAGGGCGGTGTCACCGGGGAGCTGTTTTTT | CASSYRQGGVTGELFF
TRBJ1-2 | - | few | TRBV21-1 | TGTGCCAGCAGCCAACTGGGACAGGCCTTGTCGTATGGCTACACCTTC | CASSQLGQALSYGYTF
TRBJ2-2 | TRBD1 | few | TRBV30 | TGTGCCTGGAGTAAACAGGGGGCTACCGGGGAGCTGTTTTTT | CAWSKQGATGELFF
TRBJ1-5 | TRBD1 | - | TRBV28 | TGTGCCAGCAGTTCGACGGGACAGGGGGTTAACAATCAGCCCCAGCATTTT | CASSSTGQGVNNQPQHF
TRBJ2-7 | TRBD2 | - | TRBV2 | TGTGCCAGCACCGATACTAGCGGGACCTCCTACGAGCAGTACTTC | CASTDTSGTSYEQYF
TRBJ1-1 | TRBD1 | once | TRBV29-1 | TGCAGCGTGAACAGGGGTGAAGCTTTCTTT | CSVNRGEAFF
TRBJ1-3 | - | - | TRBV19 | TGTGCCAGTACGCCTTGGAGCTCTGGAAACACCATATATTTT | CASTPWSSGNTIYF
TRBJ2-2 | TRBD2 | - | TRBV20-1 | TGCAGTGCTAGTCGCTTGGCTAGCGGGACCGGGGAGCTGTTTTTT | CSASRLASGTGELFF
TRBJ2-7 | TRBD1 | - | TRBV27 | TGTGCCAGCAGACCCGGGACAGGGTTGTACGAGCAGTACTTC | CASRPGTGLYEQYF
TRBJ1-6 | - | - | TRBV7-9 | TGTGCCAGCAGCCCACCGGGCTATAATTCACCCCTCCACTTT | CASSPPGYNSPLHF
TRBJ2-5 | TRBD2 | - | TRBV5-6 | TGTGCCAGCAGCCCGCTGGAGCGGGAGGATGTAGAGACCCAGTACTTC | CASSPLEREDVETQYF
TRBJ1-2 | - | - | TRBV19 | TGTGCCAGTAGTATAGGGGGAGCGCAATCTCGGGTCTATGGCTACACCTTC | CASSIGGAQSRVYGYTF
TRBJ1-6 | - | - | TRBV9 | TGTGCCAGCAGCGGAGGGGGTTCCTATAATTCACCCCTCCACTTT | CASSGGGSYNSPLHF
TRBJ1-6 | - | - | TRBV9 | TGTGCCAGCAGCGTAGCAGGGGCTAATTCACCCCTCCACTTT | CASSVAGANSPLHF
TRBJ1-1 | TRBD1 | - | TRBV3-1/TRBV3-2 | TGTGCCAGCAGCCAAGATGGGGCAGGGGGCCGGGAAGCTTTCTTT | CASSQDGAGGREAFF
TRBJ1-1 | TRBD1 | - | TRBV19 | TGTGCCACCACACCGTCAGGGGGCATAAACACTGAAGCTTTCTTT | CATTPSGGINTEAFF
TRBJ2-1 | TRBD2 | - | TRBV28 | TGTGCCAGCAGTCCCCTTCTACTAGCGGGAGAAAATGAGCAGTTCTTC | CASSPLLLAGENEQFF
TRBJ2-7 | - | - | TRBV7-2 | TGTGCCAGCAGCTTGGGGTCGGGGGAGCAGTACTTC | CASSLGSGEQYF
TRBJ1-1 | - | - | TRBV6-5 | TGTGCCAGCAGTCCCAGTCGGGGGGGGAACACTGAAGCTTTCTTT | CASSPSRGGNTEAFF
TRBJ1-3 | - | few | TRBV5-6 | TGTGCCAGCAGCCCAGGGTTTTCTGGAAACACCATATATTTT | CASSPGFSGNTIYF